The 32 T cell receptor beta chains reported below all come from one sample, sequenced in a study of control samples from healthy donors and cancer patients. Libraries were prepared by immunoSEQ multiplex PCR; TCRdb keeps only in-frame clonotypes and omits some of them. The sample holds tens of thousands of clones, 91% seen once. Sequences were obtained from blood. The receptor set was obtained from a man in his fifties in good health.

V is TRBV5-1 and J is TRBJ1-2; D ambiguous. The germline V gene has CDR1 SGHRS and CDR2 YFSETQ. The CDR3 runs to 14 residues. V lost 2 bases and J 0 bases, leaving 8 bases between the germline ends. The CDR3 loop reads CASSFDTPNYGYTF. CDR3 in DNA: TGCGCCAGCAGCTTTGACACACCTAACTATGGCTACACCTTC.

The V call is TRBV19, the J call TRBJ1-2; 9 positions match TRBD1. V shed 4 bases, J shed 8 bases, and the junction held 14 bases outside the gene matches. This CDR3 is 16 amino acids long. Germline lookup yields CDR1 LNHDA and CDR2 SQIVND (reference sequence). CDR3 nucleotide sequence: TGTGCCAGTAGTAGGGGCGGTCTCGGGACAGGGAGCGGCTACACCTTC. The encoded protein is CASSRGGLGTGSGYTF.

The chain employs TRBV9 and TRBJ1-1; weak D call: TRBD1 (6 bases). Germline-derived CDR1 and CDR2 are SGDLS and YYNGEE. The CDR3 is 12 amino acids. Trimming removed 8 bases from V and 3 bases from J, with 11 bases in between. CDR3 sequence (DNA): TGTGCCAGTTCGGGGGCATACACTGAAGCTTTCTTT. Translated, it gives CASSGAYTEAFF.

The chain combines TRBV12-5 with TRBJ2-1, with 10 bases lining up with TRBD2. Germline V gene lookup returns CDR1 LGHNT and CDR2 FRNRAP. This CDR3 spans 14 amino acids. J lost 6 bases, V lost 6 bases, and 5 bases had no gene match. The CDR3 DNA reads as TGTGCTAGTGGCCCTAGCGGGGGTCCCAATGAGCAGTTCTTC. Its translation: CASGPSGGPNEQFF.

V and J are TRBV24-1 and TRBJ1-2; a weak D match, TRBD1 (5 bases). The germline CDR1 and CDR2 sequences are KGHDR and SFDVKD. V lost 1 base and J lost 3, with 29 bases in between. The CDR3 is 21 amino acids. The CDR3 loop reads CATSDLAVTRTTDSCYYGYTF. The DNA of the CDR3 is TGTGCCACCAGTGATTTAGCAGTGACGAGGACAACGGATTCCTGCTACTATGGCTACACCTTC.

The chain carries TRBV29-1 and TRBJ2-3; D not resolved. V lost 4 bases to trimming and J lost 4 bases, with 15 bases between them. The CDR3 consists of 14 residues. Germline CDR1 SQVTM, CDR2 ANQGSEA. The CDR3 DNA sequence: TGCAGCGTTGTTGGACCAAACTCCCCAGATACGCAGTATTTT. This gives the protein CSVVGPNSPDTQYF.

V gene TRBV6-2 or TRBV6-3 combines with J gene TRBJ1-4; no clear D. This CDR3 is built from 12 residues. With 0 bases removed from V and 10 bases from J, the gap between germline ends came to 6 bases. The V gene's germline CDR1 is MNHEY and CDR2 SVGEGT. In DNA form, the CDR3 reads TGTGCCAGCAGTTACTCGGGTGTAAAACTGTTTTTT. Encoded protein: CASSYSGVKLFF.

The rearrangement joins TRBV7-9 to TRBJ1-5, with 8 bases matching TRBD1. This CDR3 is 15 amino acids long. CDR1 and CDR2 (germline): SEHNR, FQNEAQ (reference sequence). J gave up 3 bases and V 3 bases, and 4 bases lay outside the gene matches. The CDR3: CASSFTGGFNQPQHF. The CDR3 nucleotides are TGTGCCAGCAGCTTCACAGGGGGGTTCAATCAGCCCCAGCATTTT.

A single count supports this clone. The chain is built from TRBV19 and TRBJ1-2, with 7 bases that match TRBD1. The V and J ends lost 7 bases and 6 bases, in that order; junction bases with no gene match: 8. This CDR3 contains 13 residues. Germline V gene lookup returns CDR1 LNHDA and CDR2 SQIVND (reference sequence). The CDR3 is CASTPTGRDGYTF. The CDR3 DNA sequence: TGTGCCAGTACCCCGACAGGGAGGGATGGCTACACCTTC.

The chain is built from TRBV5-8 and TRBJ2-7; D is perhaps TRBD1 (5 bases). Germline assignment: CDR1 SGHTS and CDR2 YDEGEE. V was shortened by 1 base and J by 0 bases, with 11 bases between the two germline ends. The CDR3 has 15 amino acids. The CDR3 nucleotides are TGTGCCAGCAGCTTGAGGAGTACAGGCTCCTACGAGCAGTACTTC. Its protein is CASSLRSTGSYEQYF.

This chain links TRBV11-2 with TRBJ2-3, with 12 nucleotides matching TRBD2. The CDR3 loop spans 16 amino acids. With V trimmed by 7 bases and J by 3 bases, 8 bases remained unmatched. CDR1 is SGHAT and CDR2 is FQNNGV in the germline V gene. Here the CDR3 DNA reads TGTGCCAGCACCGTCCTAGCGGGGGGGGGAACAGATACGCAGTATTTT. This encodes CASTVLAGGGTDTQYF.

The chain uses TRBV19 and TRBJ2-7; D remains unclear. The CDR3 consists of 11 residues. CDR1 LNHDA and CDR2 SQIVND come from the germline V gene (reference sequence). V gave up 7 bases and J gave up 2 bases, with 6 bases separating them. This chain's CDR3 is CASTPAYEQYF. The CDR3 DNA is TGTGCCAGTACCCCGGCCTACGAGCAGTACTTC.

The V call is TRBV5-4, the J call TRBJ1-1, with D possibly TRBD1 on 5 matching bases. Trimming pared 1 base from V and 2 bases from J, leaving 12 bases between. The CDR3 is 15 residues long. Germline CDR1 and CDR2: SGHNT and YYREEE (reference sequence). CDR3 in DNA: TGTGCCAGCAGCTTGAATTATGGGGGAAACACTGAAGCTTTCTTT. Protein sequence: CASSLNYGGNTEAFF.

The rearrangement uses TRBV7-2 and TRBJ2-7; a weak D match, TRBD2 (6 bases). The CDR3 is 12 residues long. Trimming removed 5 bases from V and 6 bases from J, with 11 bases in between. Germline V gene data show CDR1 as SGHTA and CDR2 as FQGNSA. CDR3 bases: TGTGCCAGCAGCCCGGGACTTCGCGAGCAGTACTTC. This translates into CASSPGLREQYF.

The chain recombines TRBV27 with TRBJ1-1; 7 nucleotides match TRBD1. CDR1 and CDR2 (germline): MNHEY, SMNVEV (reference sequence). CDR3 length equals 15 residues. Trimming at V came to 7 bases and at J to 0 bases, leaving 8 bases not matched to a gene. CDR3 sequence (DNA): TGTGCCAGCACTCCTTCCCAGGGGGTGAACACTGAAGCTTTCTTT. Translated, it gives CASTPSQGVNTEAFF.

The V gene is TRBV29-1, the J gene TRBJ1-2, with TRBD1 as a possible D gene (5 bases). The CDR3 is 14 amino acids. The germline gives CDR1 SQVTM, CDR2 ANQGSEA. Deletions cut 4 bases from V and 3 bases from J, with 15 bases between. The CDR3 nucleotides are TGCAGCGTTGGGAAGCCCGGGGCCGACTATGGCTACACCTTC. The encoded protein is CSVGKPGADYGYTF.

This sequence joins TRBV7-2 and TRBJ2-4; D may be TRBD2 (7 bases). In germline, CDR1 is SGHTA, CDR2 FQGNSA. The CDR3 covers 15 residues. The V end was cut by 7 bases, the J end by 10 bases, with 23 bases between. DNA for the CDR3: TGTGCCAGCACCTCCGTAGGGGCGGGGGCAGAGATTCAGTACTTC. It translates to CASTSVGAGAEIQYF. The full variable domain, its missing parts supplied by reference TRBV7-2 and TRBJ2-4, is GAGVSQSPSNKVTEKGKDVELRCDPISGHTALYWYRQSLGQGLEFLIYFQGNSAPDKSGLPSDRFSAERTGGSVSTLTIQRTQQEDSAVYLCASTSVGAGAEIQYFGAGTRLSVL.

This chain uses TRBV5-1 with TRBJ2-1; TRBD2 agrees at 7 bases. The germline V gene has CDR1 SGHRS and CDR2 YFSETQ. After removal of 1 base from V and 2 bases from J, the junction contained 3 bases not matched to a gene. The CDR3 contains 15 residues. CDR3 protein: CASSLQGGTYNEQFF. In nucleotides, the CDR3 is TGCGCCAGCAGCTTGCAGGGAGGGACCTACAATGAGCAGTTCTTC. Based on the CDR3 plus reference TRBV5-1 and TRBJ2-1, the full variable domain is KAGVTQTPRYLIKTRGQQVTLSCSPISGHRSVSWYQQTPGQGLQFLFEYFSETQRNKGNFPGRFSGRQFSNSRSEMNVSTLELGDSALYLCASSLQGGTYNEQFFGPGTRLTVL.

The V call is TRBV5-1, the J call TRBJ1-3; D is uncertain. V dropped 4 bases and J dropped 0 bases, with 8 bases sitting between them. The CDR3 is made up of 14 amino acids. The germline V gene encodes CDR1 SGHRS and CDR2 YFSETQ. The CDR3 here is CASSPSGSGNTIYF. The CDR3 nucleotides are TGCGCCAGCAGCCCGAGTGGCTCTGGAAACACCATATATTTT.

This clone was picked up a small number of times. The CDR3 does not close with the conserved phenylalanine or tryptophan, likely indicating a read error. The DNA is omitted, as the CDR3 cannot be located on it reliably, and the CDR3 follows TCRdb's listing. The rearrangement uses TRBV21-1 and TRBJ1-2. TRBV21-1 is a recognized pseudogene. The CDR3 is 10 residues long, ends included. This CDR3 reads CASSRGTPRL.

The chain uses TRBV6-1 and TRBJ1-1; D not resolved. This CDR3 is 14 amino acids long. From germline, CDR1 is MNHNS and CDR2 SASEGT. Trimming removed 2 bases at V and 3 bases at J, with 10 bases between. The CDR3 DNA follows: TGTGCCAGCAGTGAATCCGGACGGTACACTGAAGCTTTCTTT. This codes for CASSESGRYTEAFF.

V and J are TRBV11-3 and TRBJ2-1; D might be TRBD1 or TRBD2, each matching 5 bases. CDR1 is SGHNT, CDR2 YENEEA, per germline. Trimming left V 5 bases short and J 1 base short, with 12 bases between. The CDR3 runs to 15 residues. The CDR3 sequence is CASSPRGTSYNEQFF. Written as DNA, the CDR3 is TGTGCCAGCAGCCCCCGAGGGACGTCCTACAATGAGCAGTTCTTC.

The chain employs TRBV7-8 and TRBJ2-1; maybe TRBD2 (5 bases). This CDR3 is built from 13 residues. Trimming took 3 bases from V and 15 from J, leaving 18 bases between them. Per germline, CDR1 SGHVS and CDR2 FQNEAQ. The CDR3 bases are TGTGCCAGCAGCTTGACCTCATCCGGGAAGGGGTTCTTC. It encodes CASSLTSSGKGFF.

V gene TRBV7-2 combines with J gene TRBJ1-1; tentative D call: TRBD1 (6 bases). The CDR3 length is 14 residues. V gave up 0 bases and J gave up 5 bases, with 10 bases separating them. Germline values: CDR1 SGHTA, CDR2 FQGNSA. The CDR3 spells CASSLARGLTEAFF. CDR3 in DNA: TGTGCCAGCAGCTTAGCCAGGGGCCTGACTGAAGCTTTCTTT.

As DNA, the CDR3 is TGTGCCAGCAGAGTTCCTGAGGGCTCCGAAGGGACCCAGTACTTC. Translation gives CASRVPEGSEGTQYF. The chain has TRBV6-5 and TRBJ2-5; D may be TRBD2 (5 bases). The CDR3 is 15 residues long. Germline V CDR1 and CDR2: MNHEY, SVGAGI. The V end lost 6 bases, the J end lost 7 bases, and 21 bases lay between the germline ends.

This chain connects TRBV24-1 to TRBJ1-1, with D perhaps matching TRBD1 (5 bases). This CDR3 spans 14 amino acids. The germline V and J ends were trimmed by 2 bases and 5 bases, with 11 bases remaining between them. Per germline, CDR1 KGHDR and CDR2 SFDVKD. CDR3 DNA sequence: TGTGCCACCAGTGATTCCGGGACGGCGACTGAAGCTTTCTTT. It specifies CATSDSGTATEAFF.

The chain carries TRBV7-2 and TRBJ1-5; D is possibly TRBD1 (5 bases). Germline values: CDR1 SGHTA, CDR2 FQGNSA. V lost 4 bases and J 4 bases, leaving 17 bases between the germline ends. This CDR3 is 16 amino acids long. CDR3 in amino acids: CASSSSGPWMNQPQHF. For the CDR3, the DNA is TGTGCCAGCAGCTCTTCAGGGCCCTGGATGAATCAGCCCCAGCATTTT.

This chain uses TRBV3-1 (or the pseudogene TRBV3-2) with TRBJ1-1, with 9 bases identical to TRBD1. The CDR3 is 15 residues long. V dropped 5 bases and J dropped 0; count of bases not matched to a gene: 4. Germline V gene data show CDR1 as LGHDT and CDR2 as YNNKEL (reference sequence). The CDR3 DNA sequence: TGTGCCAGCAGCTCTGGGACAGGGATGAACACTGAAGCTTTCTTT. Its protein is CASSSGTGMNTEAFF.

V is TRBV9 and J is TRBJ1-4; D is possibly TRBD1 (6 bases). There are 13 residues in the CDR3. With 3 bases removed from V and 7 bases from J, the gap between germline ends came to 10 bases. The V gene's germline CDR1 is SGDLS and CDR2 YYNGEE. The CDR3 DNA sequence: TGTGCCAGCAGCGCGGGGGCAGCTGAAAAACTGTTTTTT. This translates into CASSAGAAEKLFF.

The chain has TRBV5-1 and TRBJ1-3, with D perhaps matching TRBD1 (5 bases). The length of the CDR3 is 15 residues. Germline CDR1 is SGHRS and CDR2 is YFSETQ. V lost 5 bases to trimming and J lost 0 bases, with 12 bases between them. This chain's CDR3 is CASRGTVSSGNTIYF. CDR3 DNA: TGCGCCAGCAGGGGGACGGTGAGCTCTGGAAACACCATATATTTT. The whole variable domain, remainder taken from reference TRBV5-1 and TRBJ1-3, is KAGVTQTPRYLIKTRGQQVTLSCSPISGHRSVSWYQQTPGQGLQFLFEYFSETQRNKGNFPGRFSGRQFSNSRSEMNVSTLELGDSALYLCASRGTVSSGNTIYFGEGSWLTVV.

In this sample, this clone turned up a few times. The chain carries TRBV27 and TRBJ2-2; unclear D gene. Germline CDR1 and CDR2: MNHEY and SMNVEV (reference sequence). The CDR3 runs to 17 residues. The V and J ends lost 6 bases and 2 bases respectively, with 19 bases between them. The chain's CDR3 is CASRHSGSEFNTGELFF. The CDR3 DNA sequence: TGTGCCAGCAGACACTCAGGCTCCGAGTTTAACACCGGGGAGCTGTTTTTT.

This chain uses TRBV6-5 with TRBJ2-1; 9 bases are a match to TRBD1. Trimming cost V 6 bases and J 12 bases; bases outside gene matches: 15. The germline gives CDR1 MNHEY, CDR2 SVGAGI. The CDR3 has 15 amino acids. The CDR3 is CASRTGGTRGSTQFF. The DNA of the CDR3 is TGTGCCAGCAGGACAGGGGGTACTAGAGGGAGTACGCAGTTCTTC.